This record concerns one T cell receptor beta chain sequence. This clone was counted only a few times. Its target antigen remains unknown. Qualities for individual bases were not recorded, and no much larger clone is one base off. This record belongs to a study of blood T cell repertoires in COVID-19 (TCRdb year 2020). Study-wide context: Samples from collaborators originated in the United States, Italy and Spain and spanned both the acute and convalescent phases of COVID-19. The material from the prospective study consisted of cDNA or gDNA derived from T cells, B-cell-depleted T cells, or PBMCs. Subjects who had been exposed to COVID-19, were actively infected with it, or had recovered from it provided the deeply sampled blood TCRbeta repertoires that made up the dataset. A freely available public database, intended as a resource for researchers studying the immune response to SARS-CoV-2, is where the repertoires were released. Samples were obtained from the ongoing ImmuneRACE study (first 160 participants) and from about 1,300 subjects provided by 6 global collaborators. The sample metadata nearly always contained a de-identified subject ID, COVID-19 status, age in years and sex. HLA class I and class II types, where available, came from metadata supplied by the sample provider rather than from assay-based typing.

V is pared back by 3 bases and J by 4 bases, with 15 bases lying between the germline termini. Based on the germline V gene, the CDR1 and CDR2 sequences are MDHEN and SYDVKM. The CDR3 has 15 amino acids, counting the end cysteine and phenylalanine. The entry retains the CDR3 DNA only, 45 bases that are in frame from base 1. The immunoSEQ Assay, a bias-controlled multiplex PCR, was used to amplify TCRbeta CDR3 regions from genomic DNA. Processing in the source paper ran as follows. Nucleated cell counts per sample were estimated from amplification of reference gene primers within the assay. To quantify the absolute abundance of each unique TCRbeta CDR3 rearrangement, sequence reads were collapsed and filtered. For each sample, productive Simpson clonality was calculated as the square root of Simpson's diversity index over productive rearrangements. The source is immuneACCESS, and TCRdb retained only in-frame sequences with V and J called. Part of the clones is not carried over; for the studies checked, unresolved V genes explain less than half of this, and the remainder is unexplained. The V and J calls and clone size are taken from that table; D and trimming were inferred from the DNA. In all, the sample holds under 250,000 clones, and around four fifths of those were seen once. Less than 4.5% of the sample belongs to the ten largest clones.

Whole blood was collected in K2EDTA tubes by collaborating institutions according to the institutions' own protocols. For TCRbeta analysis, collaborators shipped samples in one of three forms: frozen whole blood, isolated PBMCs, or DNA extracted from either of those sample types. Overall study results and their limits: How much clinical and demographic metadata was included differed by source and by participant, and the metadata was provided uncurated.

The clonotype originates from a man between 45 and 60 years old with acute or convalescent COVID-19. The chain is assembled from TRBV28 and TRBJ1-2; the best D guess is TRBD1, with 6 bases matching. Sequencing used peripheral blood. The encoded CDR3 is CASSFSGRGFYGYTF. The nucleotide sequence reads TGTGCCAGCAGTTTTTCCGGCAGGGGATTCTATGGCTACACCTTC.